Each of the 14 T cell receptor beta chains below was sequenced from the same sample in a study of blood T cells in healthy people across ages. A J-beta primer mix and a sample-barcoded 5' primer were used in a second PCR of roughly 6 to 11 cycles. One entry per CDR3 protein results from TCRdb running MiXCR on the 5' RACE reads. This sample yields about 320,000 distinct CDR3 sequences, of which 25% to 30% are seen a single time; 29% belongs to the top ten. The sequenced material came from blood. The receptors stem from a woman in her 70s in good health.

The V call is TRBV6-6, the J call TRBJ2-1; the match to TRBD2 covers 9 bases. Germline-derived CDR1 and CDR2 are MNHNY and SVGAGI (reference sequence). This CDR3 contains 15 residues. V shed 2 bases and J 5 bases; nucleotides not matched to a gene: 4. In nucleotides, the CDR3 is TGTGCCAGCAGTTACCCGGCTAGCGGGGACAATGAGCAGTTCTTC. This gives the protein CASSYPASGDNEQFF.

The sample holds a few counts of this clonotype. V and J are TRBV27 and TRBJ2-5; TRBD2 aligns across 7 bases. Judging by the DNA end, TRBJ2-7 fits better; the J call may be wrong. This CDR3 is 14 amino acids long. Germline loops: CDR1 MNHEY, CDR2 SMNVEV (reference sequence). CDR3 amino acids: CASSLGLDGGEQYF. CDR3 nucleotide sequence: TGTGCCAGCAGTTTAGGACTAGATGGAGGCGAGCAGTACTTC.

The J gene is TRBJ2-3, the V gene TRBV19; D may be TRBD1 or TRBD2 (5 bases each). Trimming took off 6 bases at V and 2 bases at J, with 18 bases between the two ends. The V gene's germline CDR1 is LNHDA and CDR2 SQIVND (reference sequence). The CDR3 is 16 residues long. The CDR3 protein is CASSPGPHGSTDTQYF. The CDR3 coding sequence is TGTGCCAGTAGCCCGGGGCCTCATGGATCCACAGATACGCAGTATTTT.

The chain is built from TRBV28 and TRBJ2-7, with 8 bases matching TRBD2. This CDR3 comprises 18 residues. V dropped 4 bases and J dropped 0; count of bases not matched to a gene: 14. From germline, CDR1 is MDHEN and CDR2 SYDVKM. The CDR3 coding sequence is TGTGCCAGCAGTTCCTCGGCGGGAGGCCTTGATAGCTCCTACGAGCAGTACTTC. Encoded protein: CASSSSAGGLDSSYEQYF.

The CDR3 coding sequence is TGCAGTGCTAGACCGGTTGGACTAGCGGGAGTTCGAGAAGAGACCCAGTACTTC. Its translation is CSARPVGLAGVREETQYF. The genes are TRBV20-1 and TRBJ2-5; 13 bases are a match to TRBD2. V trimming: 2 bases; J trimming: 3 bases; junction bases outside the gene matches: 12. Germline lookup yields CDR1 DFQATT and CDR2 SNEGSKA (reference sequence). This CDR3 region has 18 residues.

V usage is TRBV29-1 and J usage is TRBJ1-2; D is undetermined. The CDR3 loop spans 12 amino acids. Germline loops: CDR1 SQVTM, CDR2 ANQGSEA. Trimming removed 4 bases at V and 3 bases at J, with 9 bases between. The CDR3: CSVVIGDYGYTF. DNA of the CDR3: TGCAGCGTTGTTATCGGGGACTATGGCTACACCTTC.

This clonotype was seen only a few times. The chain uses TRBV18 and TRBJ1-1; TRBD1 might be the D (6 bases). Between the trimmed V and J ends, which lost 5 bases and 1 base, there was a span of 11 bases. Germline V gives CDR1 KGHSH, CDR2 LQKENI. This CDR3 region has 14 residues. This CDR3 is CASSSGAQNTEAFF. CDR3 nucleotide sequence: TGTGCCAGCTCATCAGGGGCTCAGAACACTGAAGCTTTCTTT.

The table lists this clonotype with a few counts. This chain joins TRBV28 and TRBJ1-3; D call uncertain. The CDR3 has 13 amino acids. Germline loops: CDR1 MDHEN, CDR2 SYDVKM. V lost 10 bases, J lost 4 bases, and 14 bases lay in between. The CDR3 loop is CATDGMGGNTIYF. The CDR3 bases are TGTGCCACCGACGGGATGGGCGGAAACACCATATATTTT.

This clonotype showed up just a few times. The chain recombines TRBV28 with TRBJ1-1; D is unresolved. The CDR3 loop spans 14 amino acids. Germline V gives CDR1 MDHEN, CDR2 SYDVKM. With 5 bases removed from V and 10 bases from J, the gap between germline ends came to 20 bases. CDR3 DNA: TGTGCCAGCAGTAACGGTCACCCTCTCTGGGGAGCTTTCTTT. Translating it yields CASSNGHPLWGAFF.

V usage is TRBV14 and J usage is TRBJ1-6, with TRBD1 matching 10 bases. This CDR3 contains 16 residues. The J segment lost 7 bases and the V segment lost 2 bases, leaving 5 bases of the junction unmatched. The germline gives CDR1 SGHDN, CDR2 FVKESK. CDR3: CASSQLGQGTNSPLHF. Here the CDR3 DNA reads TGTGCCAGCAGCCAACTGGGACAGGGGACAAATTCACCCCTCCACTTT.

This clonotype was counted a few times. The gene calls are TRBV5-1 and TRBJ2-4; a possible D gene is TRBD2 (5 bases). The CDR3 has 15 residues. V shed 4 bases and J shed 7 bases, with 18 bases lying between them. The germline CDR1 and CDR2 sequences are SGHRS and YFSETQ. The CDR3 DNA follows: TGCGCCAGCAGCCCCGATCTAGCCTTGGGTAACATTCAGTACTTC. Translated, it gives CASSPDLALGNIQYF.

The chain links TRBV29-1 to TRBJ1-2, with D perhaps matching TRBD1 (5 bases). Per the germline V gene, CDR1 is SQVTM and CDR2 is ANQGSEA. The CDR3 covers 13 residues. V lost 7 bases, J lost 7 bases, and 19 bases lay in between. CDR3 bases: TGCAGCGCCGAGCTACGGGGCTTGCGTGGCTACACCTTC. The encoded protein is CSAELRGLRGYTF.

This clonotype was observed a few times. The genes are TRBV28 and TRBJ2-7; TRBD1 is a possible D gene (5 bases). The ends were cut back, 8 bases at V and 0 bases at J, with 11 bases in the middle. The CDR3 consists of 13 residues. Germline V CDR1 and CDR2: MDHEN, SYDVKM. CDR3 in amino acids: CASLRQSSYEQYF. DNA for the CDR3: TGTGCCAGCCTAAGACAGAGCTCCTACGAGCAGTACTTC.

The chain has TRBV15 and TRBJ1-2, with no clear D. CDR3 length: 14 residues. The germline V gene has CDR1 LNHNV and CDR2 YYDKDF (reference sequence). The V gene lost 0 bases and the J gene lost 6 bases, with 11 bases spanning the gap. CDR3 nucleotides: TGTGCCACCAGCAGAGATCGGGGAATTGATGGCTACACCTTC. As protein: CATSRDRGIDGYTF.